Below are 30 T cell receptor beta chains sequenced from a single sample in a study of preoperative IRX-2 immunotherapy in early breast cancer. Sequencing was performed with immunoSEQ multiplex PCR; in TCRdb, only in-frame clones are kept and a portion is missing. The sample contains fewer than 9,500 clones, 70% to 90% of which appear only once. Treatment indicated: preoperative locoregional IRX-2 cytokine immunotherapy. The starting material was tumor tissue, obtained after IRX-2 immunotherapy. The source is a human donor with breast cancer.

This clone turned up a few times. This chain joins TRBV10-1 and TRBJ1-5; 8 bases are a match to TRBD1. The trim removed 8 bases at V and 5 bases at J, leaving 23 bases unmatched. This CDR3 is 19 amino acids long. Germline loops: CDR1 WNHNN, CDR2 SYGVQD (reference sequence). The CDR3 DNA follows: TGCGCCAGCTACCAGCGCCAGGACAGGGACCGATTAGTAGATCAGCCCCAGCATTTT. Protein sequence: CASYQRQDRDRLVDQPQHF.

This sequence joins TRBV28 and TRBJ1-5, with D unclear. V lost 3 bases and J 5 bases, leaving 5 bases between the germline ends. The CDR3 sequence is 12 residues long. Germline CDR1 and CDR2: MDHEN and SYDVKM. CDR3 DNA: TGTGCCAGCAGTTTTGGGTATCAGCCCCAGCATTTT. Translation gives CASSFGYQPQHF.

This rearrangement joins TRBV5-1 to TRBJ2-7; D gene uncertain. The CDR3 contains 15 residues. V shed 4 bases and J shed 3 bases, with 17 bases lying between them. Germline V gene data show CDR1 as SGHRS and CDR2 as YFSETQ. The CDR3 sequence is CASSPSDPHLYEQYF. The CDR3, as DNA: TGCGCCAGCAGCCCGAGCGACCCACACCTCTACGAGCAGTACTTC.

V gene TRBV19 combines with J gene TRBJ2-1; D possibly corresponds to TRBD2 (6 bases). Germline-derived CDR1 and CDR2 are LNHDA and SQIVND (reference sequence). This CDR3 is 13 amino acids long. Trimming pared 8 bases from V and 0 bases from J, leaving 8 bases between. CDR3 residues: CASWDSSYNEQFF. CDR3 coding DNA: TGTGCCAGTTGGGACTCCTCCTACAATGAGCAGTTCTTC.

CDR3 coding DNA: TGTGCCAGCAGGTTACAGCCCTCGGCGTATTCACCCCTCCACTTT. It specifies CASRLQPSAYSPLHF. The V gene is TRBV28, the J gene TRBJ1-6; D ambiguous. V shed 6 bases and J shed 8 bases, with 17 bases lying between them. The CDR3 is made up of 15 amino acids. Looked up from germline, CDR1 is MDHEN and CDR2 is SYDVKM.

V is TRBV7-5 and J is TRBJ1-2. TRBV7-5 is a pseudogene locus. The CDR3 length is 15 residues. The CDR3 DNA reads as TGTGCCAGCAGCGAACGACGGACCCCAAGACATGGCTACACCTTC. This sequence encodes CASSERRTPRHGYTF.

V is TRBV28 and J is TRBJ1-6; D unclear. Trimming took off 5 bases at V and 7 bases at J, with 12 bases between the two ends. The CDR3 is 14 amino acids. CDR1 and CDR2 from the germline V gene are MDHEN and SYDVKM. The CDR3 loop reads CASSGTPKNSPLHF. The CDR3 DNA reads TGTGCCAGCAGTGGAACACCTAAGAATTCACCCCTCCACTTT.

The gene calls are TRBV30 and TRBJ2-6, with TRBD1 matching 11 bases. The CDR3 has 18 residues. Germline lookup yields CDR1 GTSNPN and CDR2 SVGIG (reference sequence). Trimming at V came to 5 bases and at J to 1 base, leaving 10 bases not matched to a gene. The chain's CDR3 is CAWGTGTGGGSGANVLTF. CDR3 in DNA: TGTGCCTGGGGAACCGGGACAGGGGGAGGGTCTGGGGCCAACGTCCTGACTTTC.

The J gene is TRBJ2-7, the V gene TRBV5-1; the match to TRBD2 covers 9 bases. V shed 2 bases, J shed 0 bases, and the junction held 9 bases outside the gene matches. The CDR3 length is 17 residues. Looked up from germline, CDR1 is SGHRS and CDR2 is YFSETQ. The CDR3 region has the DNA TGCGCCAGCAGCTTTTTAGCGGGGGCCCTTAGCTCCTACGAGCAGTACTTC. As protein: CASSFLAGALSSYEQYF.

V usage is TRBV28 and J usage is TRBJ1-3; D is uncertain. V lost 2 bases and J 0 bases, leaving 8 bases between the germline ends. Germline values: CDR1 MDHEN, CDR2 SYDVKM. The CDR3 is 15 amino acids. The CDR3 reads CASSLRPDSGNTIYF. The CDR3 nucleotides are TGTGCCAGCAGTTTAAGGCCAGACTCTGGAAACACCATATATTTT.

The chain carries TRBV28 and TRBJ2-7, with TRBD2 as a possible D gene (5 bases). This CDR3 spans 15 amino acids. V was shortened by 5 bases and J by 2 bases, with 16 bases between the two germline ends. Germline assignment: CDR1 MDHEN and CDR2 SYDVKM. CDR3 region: CASSGEGLTTYEQYF. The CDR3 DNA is TGTGCCAGCAGTGGAGAAGGACTGACTACCTACGAGCAGTACTTC.

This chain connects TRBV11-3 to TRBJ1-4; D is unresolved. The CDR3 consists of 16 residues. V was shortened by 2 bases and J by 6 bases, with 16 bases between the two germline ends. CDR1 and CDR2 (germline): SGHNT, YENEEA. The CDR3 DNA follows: TGTGCCAGCAGCTTACATCCCGGAAACCTGTATGAAAAACTGTTTTTT. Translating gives CASSLHPGNLYEKLFF.

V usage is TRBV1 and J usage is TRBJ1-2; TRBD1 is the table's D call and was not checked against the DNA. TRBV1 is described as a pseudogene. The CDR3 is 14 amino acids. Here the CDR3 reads CASSQGEGVYGYTF. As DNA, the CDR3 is TGCGCCAGCAGCCAAGGGGAAGGGGTGTATGGCTACACCTTC.

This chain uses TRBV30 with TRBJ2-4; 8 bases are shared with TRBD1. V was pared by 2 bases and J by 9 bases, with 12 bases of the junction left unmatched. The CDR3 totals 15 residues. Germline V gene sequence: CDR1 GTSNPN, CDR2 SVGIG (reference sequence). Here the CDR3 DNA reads TGTGCCTGGAGTACCGGACAGGGAGTGCAAGGCATTCAGTACTTC. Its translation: CAWSTGQGVQGIQYF.

This CDR3 reads CASSLAPGAYGYTF. The DNA for the CDR3 is TGTGCCAGCAGCTTAGCCCCAGGGGCCTATGGCTACACCTTC. This chain uses TRBV11-1 with TRBJ1-2, with TRBD1 as a possible D gene (6 bases). Germline CDR1 and CDR2: SGHAT and FQDESV (reference sequence). The CDR3 spans 14 residues. V was trimmed by 0 bases and J by 4 bases, leaving 9 bases between them.

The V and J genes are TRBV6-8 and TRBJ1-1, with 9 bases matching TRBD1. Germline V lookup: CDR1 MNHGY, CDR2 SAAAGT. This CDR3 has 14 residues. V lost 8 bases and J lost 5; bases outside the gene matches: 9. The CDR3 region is CASSPTGGRTEAFF. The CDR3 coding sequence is TGTGCCAGCTCTCCCACAGGGGGCCGGACTGAAGCTTTCTTT.

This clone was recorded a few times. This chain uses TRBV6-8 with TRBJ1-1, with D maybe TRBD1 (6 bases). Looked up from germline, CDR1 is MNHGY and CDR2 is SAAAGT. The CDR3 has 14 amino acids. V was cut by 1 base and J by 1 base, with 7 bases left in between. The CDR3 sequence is CASSYYRENTEAFF. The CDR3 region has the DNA TGTGCCAGCAGTTACTACAGGGAGAACACTGAAGCTTTCTTT.

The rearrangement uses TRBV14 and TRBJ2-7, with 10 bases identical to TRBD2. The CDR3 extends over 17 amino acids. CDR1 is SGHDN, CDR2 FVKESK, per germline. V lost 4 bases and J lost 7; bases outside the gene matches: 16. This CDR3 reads CASSRSSGGTSLWEQYF. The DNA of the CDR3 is TGTGCCAGCAGCCGGTCTAGCGGGGGTACCTCGCTATGGGAGCAGTACTTC.

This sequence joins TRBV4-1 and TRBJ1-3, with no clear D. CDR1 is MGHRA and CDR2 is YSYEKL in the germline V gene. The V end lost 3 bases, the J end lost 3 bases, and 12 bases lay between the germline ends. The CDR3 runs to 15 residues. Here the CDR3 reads CASSQRGSSGNTIYF. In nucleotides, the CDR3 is TGCGCCAGCAGCCAGAGAGGGTCAAGTGGAAACACCATATATTTT.

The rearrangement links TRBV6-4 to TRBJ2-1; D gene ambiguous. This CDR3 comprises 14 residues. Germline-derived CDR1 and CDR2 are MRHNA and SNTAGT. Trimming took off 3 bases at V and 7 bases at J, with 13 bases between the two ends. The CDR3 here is CASSEVKSKNEQFF. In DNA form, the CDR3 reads TGTGCCAGCAGTGAAGTAAAAAGCAAAAATGAGCAGTTCTTC.

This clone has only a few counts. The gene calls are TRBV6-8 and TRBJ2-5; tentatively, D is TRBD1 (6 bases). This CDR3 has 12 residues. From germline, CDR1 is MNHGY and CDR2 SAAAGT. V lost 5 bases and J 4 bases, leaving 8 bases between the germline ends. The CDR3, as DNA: TGTGCCAGCAGTCCAGGGGCAGAGACCCAGTACTTC. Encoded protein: CASSPGAETQYF.

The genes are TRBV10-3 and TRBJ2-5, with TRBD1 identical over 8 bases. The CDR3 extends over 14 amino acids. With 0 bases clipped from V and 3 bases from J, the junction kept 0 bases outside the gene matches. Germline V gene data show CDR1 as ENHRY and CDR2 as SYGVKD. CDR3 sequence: CAISESTGEETQYF. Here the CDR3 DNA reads TGTGCCATCAGTGAGTCGACAGGGGAAGAGACCCAGTACTTC.

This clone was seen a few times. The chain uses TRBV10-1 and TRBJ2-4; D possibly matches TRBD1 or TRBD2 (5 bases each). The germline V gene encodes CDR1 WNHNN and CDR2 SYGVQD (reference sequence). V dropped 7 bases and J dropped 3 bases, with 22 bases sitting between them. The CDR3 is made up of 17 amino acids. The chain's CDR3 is CASTSLPKGENKNIQYF. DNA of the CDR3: TGCGCCAGCACATCTCTGCCAAAAGGGGAGAACAAAAACATTCAGTACTTC.

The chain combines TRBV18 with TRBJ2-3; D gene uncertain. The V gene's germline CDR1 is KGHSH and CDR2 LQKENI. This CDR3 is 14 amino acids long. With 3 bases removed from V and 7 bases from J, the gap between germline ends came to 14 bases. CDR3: CASSPSPRANTQYF. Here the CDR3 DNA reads TGTGCCAGCTCACCCTCGCCACGGGCAAATACGCAGTATTTT.

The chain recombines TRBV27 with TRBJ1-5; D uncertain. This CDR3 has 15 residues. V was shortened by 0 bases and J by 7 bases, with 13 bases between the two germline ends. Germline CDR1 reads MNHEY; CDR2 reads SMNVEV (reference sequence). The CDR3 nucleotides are TGTGCCAGCAGTTTATCTTCGGGATCGGGGCAGCCCCAGCATTTT. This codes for CASSLSSGSGQPQHF.

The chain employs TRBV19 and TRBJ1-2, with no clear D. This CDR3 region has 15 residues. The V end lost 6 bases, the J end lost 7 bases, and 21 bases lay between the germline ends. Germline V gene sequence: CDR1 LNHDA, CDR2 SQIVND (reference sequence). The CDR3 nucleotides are TGTGCCAGTAGAGCGTCGGGCCCCCAAAGAGGTGGCTACACCTTC. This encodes CASRASGPQRGGYTF.

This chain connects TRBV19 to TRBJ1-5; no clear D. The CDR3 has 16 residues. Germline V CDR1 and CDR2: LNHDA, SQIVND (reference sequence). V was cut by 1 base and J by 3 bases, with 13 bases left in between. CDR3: CASSIARVKVNQPQHF. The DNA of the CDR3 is TGTGCCAGTAGTATAGCTAGGGTAAAAGTCAATCAGCCCCAGCATTTT.

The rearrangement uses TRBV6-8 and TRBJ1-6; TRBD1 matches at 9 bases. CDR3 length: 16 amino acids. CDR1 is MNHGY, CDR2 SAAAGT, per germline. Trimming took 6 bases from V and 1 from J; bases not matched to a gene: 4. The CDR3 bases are TGTGCCAGCAGGGACAGGGGTGATTCCTATAATTCACCCCTCCACTTT. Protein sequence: CASRDRGDSYNSPLHF.

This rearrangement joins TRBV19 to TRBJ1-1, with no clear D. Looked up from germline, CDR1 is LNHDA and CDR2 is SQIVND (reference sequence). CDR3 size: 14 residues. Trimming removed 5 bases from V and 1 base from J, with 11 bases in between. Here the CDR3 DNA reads TGTGCCAGTAGTTTCGGTTATCCGAACACTGAAGCTTTCTTT. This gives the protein CASSFGYPNTEAFF.

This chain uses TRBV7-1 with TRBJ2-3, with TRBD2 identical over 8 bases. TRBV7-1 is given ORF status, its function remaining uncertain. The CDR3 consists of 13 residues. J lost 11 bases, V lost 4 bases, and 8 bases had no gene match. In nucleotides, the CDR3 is TGTGCCAGCAGCTTCATGCAGGGACTAGGGCAGTATTTT. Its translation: CASSFMQGLGQYF.